This T cell receptor beta chain derives from a study of blood T cell repertoires in COVID-19. Original processing methods: The assay estimated nucleated cells by amplifying reference gene primers. The protocol was immunoSEQ multiplex PCR, while the TCRdb copy is restricted to in-frame clones and leaves out a portion. V, J and clone size derive from that table, while D and trimming were established from the DNA sequence. Of 300,000 to 350,000 clones listed, approximately 88% are singletons. Germline CDR1 is KGHSH and CDR2 is LQKENI. This CDR3 has 14 residues. V dropped 4 bases and J dropped 8 bases, with 17 bases sitting between them. In Seattle, patients joined the study during active infection and were tracked longitudinally.

The chain uses TRBV18 and TRBJ1-2; D is unclear. The material sequenced was peripheral blood. This TCR was recovered from a woman in her twenties or thirties with COVID-19, enrolled during active disease. The DNA for the CDR3 is TGTGCCAGCTCACGTTCAGGAGAGCGGAGCGGCTACACCTTC. It encodes CASSRSGERSGYTF.